This T cell receptor beta chain was found in a study of cytomegalovirus exposure and HLA in healthy donors. Study-wide results and caveats: Later on, an analysis showed TCR association rates differing by HLA locus, with DRB1 the most and HLA-C the fewest.

V lost 4 bases, J lost 2 bases, and 15 bases lay in between. Germline V gene lookup returns CDR1 SNHLY and CDR2 FYNNEI. This CDR3 is built from 15 residues. This clone has only a few counts. What it recognizes is unknown. The PCR was carried out with 60 Vbeta primers and 13 Jbeta primers. The protocol was immunoSEQ multiplex PCR, while the TCRdb copy is restricted to in-frame clones and leaves out a portion. The sample contains over 65,000 clones, about 80% of which appear only once. The sample was PBMCs. This sequence joins TRBV2 and TRBJ2-7; a weak D match, TRBD2 (5 bases). This sequence was found in a man between 60 and 70 years old in good health and CMV-seropositive. DNA of the CDR3: TGTGCCAGCAGTGGGCTCAGGTCGGGAACCTACGAGCAGTACTTC. Its translation: CASSGLRSGTYEQYF.